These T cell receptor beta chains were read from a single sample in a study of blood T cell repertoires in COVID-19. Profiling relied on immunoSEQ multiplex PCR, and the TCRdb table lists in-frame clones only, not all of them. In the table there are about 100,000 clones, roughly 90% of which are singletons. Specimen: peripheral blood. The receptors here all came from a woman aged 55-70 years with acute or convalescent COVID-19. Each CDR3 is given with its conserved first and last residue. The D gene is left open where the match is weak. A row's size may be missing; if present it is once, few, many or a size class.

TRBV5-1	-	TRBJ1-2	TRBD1	TGCGCCAGCAGCGGAAACAGGGGGATCGGAGGCTACACCTTC	CASSGNRGIGGYTF
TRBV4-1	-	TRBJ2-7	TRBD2	TGCGCCAGCAGCCGTCCCTTCGTGGAGCGGGAGGCCTACTACGAGCAGTACTTC	CASSRPFVEREAYYEQYF
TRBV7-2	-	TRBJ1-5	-	TGTGCCAGCAGCCCCGTTGGGGGGAGGGGCAATCAGCCCCAGCATTTT	CASSPVGGRGNQPQHF
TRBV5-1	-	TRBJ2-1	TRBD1	TGCGCCAGCAGCTTGGCCGTCAGGGGGCAAGGTGAGCAGTTCTTC	CASSLAVRGQGEQFF
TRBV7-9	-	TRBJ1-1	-	TGTGCCAGCAGCTCCGGGTCGTCGAGAGCTTTCTTT	CASSSGSSRAFF
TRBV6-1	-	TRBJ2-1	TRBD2	TGTGCCAGCAGTGCTCTAGCGGGAGGCCCCTACAATGAGCAGTTCTTC	CASSALAGGPYNEQFF
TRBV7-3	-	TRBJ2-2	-	TGTGCCAGCAGCTTAGGGACTTCAGCGGCCGGGGAGCTGTTTTTT	CASSLGTSAAGELFF
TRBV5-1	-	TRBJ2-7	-	TGCGCCAGCAGCCATTCTAGGAGGCTGGAGCAGTACTTC	CASSHSRRLEQYF
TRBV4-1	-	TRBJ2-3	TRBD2	TGCGCCAGCAGCCATTCCCGACTAGCGGGAGCCCCGGATACGCAGTATTTT	CASSHSRLAGAPDTQYF
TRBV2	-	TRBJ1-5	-	TGTGCCAGCACAGGCCGCGGGGGTCAGCCCCAGCATTTT	CASTGRGGQPQHF
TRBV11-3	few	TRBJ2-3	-	TGTGCCAGCAGCTCGAGGGGGGGAGCGACAGATACGCAGTATTTT	CASSSRGGATDTQYF
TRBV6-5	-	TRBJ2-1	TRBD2	TGTGCCAGCAGTTACGGGACTAGCGAATACAATGAGCAGTTCTTC	CASSYGTSEYNEQFF
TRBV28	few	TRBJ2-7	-	TGTGCCAGCAGTTTATACTCCTCGGACAGTTACGAGCAGTACTTC	CASSLYSSDSYEQYF
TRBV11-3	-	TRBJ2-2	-	TGTGCCAGCAGTTGGAGCGGACTAAACACCGGGGAGCTGTTTTTT	CASSWSGLNTGELFF
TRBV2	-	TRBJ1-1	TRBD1	TGTGCCAGCAGAAAGGGACAGCAGAACACTGAAGCTTTCTTT	CASRKGQQNTEAFF
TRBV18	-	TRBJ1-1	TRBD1	TGTGCCAGCTCACCACAGGGGGCCACTGAAGCTTTCTTT	CASSPQGATEAFF
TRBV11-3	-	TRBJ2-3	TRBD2	TGTGCCAGCAGCTTAGTTGGGAGGGACACGCAGTATTTT	CASSLVGRDTQYF
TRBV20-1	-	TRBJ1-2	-	TGCAGTGCTAGAGTTGCGAGTGGCTACACCTTC	CSARVASGYTF
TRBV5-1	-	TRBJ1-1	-	TGCGCCAGCAGCTTTTCAGGCGAGAACACTGAAGCTTTCTTT	CASSFSGENTEAFF
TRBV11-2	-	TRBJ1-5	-	TGTGCCAGCAGCTTAGCATTAGGGGGTCAGCCCCAGCATTTT	CASSLALGGQPQHF
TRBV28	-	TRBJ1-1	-	TGTGCCAGCAGTTTCCCCGGTAGGCTAGGAGCTGAAGCTTTCTTT	CASSFPGRLGAEAFF
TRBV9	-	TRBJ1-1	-	TGTGCCAGCAGCGCCAGAGTCGGGACTGAAGCTTTCTTT	CASSARVGTEAFF
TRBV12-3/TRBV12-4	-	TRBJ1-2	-	TGTGCCAGCACCCGAGGTGTCAGCTATGGCTACACCTTC	CASTRGVSYGYTF
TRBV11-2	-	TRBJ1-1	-	TGTGCCAGCAGCAAAACGGGGGGAATGACTGAAGCTTTCTTT	CASSKTGGMTEAFF
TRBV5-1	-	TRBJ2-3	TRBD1	TGCGCCAGCAGCCCGGGACAGGGTAAGGGCGCAGATACGCAGTATTTT	CASSPGQGKGADTQYF
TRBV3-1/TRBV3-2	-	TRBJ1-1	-	TGTGCCAGCAGCCAAGAATCAACCGGCCATGGGGCGTCGGAAGCTTTCTTT	CASSQESTGHGASEAFF
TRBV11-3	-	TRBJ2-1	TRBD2	TGTGCCAGCAGCTATCTGGGAGGGACCTACAATGAGCAGTTCTTC	CASSYLGGTYNEQFF
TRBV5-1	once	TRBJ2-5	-	TGCGCCAGCAGCTTGCTGGTAGCAGCCCAAGAGACCCAGTACTTC	CASSLLVAAQETQYF
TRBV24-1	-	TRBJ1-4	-	TGTGCCACCAGTGATTCAGGGCAGGGTGCAACTAATGAAAAACTGTTTTTT	CATSDSGQGATNEKLFF
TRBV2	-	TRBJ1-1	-	TGTGCCAGCAGTGAATGGAGGACTGAAGCTTTCTTT	CASSEWRTEAFF
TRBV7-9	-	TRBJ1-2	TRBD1	TGTGCCAGCACGCCCACAGGGGCTAACTATGGCTACACCTTC	CASTPTGANYGYTF
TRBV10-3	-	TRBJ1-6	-	TGTGCCATCAGCGACGCAGGGGCCGATTCACCCCTCCACTTT	CAISDAGADSPLHF
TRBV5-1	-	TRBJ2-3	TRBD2	TGCGCCAGCAGCCTCCTAGCGGGTTCACAAGATACGCAGTATTTT	CASSLLAGSQDTQYF
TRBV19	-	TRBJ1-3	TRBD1	TGTGCCAGTAGTATACCCGGACAGGGGCCGGGGAGAGGAAACACCATATATTTT	CASSIPGQGPGRGNTIYF
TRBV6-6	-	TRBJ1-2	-	TGTGCCAGCAGTCCTGACAGCTATGGCTACACCTTC	CASSPDSYGYTF
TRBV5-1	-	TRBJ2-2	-	TGCGCCAGCAGCCCCCCCGGGAGCCAGACCGGAGAGCTGTTTTTT	CASSPPGSQTGELFF
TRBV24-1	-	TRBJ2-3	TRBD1	TGTGCCACCAGTGCAGGGGGCGGCACAGATACGCAGTATTTT	CATSAGGGTDTQYF
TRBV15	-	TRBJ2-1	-	TGTGCCACCAGCAGACTAGTTGAGCAGTTCTTC	CATSRLVEQFF
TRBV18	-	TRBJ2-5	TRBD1	TGTGCCAGCTCATCGGACAGGGGACAAGAGACCCAGTACTTC	CASSSDRGQETQYF
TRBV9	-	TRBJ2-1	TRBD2	TGTGCCAGCAGCGTAGGACTAGCGGGAGTAGGGAGACGGAATGAGCAGTTCTTC	CASSVGLAGVGRRNEQFF
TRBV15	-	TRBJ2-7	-	TGTGCCACCAGCAGAGATCCAGGGGACCTCGTCTACGAGCAGTACTTC	CATSRDPGDLVYEQYF
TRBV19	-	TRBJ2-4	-	TGTGCCAGTACCCTACGGGCGGGGACAGCTCAAAACATTCAGTACTTC	CASTLRAGTAQNIQYF
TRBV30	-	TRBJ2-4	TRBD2	TGTGCCTGGAGTGGAAGGGTAGCGGGAGGGAACATTCAGTACTTC	CAWSGRVAGGNIQYF
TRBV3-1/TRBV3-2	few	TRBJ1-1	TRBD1	TGTGCCAGCAGACCGGGACAGGGTGGTACTGAAGCTTTCTTT	CASRPGQGGTEAFF
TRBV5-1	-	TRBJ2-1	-	TGCGCCAGCAGCTTGGGGCGGAACTCCTACAATGAGCAGTTCTTC	CASSLGRNSYNEQFF
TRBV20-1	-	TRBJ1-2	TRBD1	TGCAGTGCTAGTGTCCGGGGGACAGGGCACTATGGCTACACCTTC	CSASVRGTGHYGYTF
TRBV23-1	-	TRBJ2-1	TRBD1	TGCGCCAGCACCGGACCGGGACAGGGATTAAATGAGCAGTTCTTC	CASTGPGQGLNEQFF
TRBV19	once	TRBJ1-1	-	TGTGCCAGTAGTACAATTACAGGGGAAGCTTTCTTT	CASSTITGEAFF
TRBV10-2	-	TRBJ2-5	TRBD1	TGCGCCAGCAGTGACCGGGACAGGGGGTACCAAGAGACCCAGTACTTC	CASSDRDRGYQETQYF
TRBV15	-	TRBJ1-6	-	TGTGCCACCAGCAGAGATTTCCTAATTTCCCAGGGGAGCTCCTATAATTCACCCCTCCACTTT	CATSRDFLISQGSSYNSPLHF
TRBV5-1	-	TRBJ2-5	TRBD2	TGCGCCAGCAGCTTGGTGACTAGCGGGGCCCAAGAGACCCAGTACTTC	CASSLVTSGAQETQYF
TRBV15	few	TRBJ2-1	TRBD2	TGTGCCACCAGCAGAGATGGGACTAGCGGTTGGAATGAGCAGTTCTTC	CATSRDGTSGWNEQFF